The text below deals with one T cell receptor beta chain. Its antigen specificity is not known. No base-level quality is on record; no much larger clone is a single base apart. TCRbeta CDR3 regions were amplified from genomic DNA by means of the immunoSEQ Assay, a bias-controlled multiplex PCR. Processing in the source paper ran as follows. Nucleated cell counts per sample were estimated from amplification of reference gene primers within the assay. To quantify the absolute abundance of each unique TCRbeta CDR3 rearrangement, sequence reads were collapsed and filtered. For each sample, productive Simpson clonality was calculated as the square root of Simpson's diversity index over productive rearrangements. Drawn from immuneACCESS, this table holds only the in-frame rearrangements with V and J called that TCRdb kept. Clones are partly lost; checked studies trace under half to an unresolved V gene and leave the rest unexplained. Clone size and the V and J calls come from that table; the DNA yielded D and trimming. The sample contains about 240,000 clones, 70% to 90% of them found a single time. The top ten constitute approximately 7% of the sample.

Collaborating institutions collected whole blood in K2EDTA tubes following their own protocols. For TCRbeta analysis, collaborator samples were shipped as frozen whole blood, as isolated PBMCs, or as DNA extracted from either sample type. These data belong to a study of blood T cell repertoires in COVID-19 (dated by TCRdb to about 2020). For the wider study: Samples covering the acute and convalescent phases of COVID-19 were provided by collaborators in the United States, Italy and Spain. The samples were drawn from two sources: the first 160 participants of the ongoing ImmuneRACE study, and about 1,300 subjects contributed by 6 global collaborators. The sample metadata nearly always contained a de-identified subject ID, COVID-19 status, age in years and sex. The repertoires were released in a freely available public database intended as a resource for research on the immune response to SARS-CoV-2. The dataset comprised deeply sampled blood TCRbeta repertoires from subjects exposed to, actively infected with, or recovered from COVID-19. The prospective study material was composed of cDNA or gDNA derived from T cells, B-cell-depleted T cells, or PBMCs. Where available, HLA class I and class II types were taken from metadata supplied by the sample provider and were not determined by assay-based typing. What the authors observed across the whole study: How much clinical and demographic metadata was included differed by source and by participant, and the metadata was provided uncurated.

The CDR3 holds 15 amino acids from the cysteine to the phenylalanine. Just the 45-base CDR3 DNA is kept, in frame starting at base 1. The trim is 2 bases for V and 0 bases for J, with a gap of 8 bases between the germline ends. CDR1 MGHDK and CDR2 SYGVNS are derived from the germline V gene. The TCR was taken from a woman aged 70-85 years with active or convalescent COVID-19. The sequence is built from TRBV25-1 and TRBJ1-3, with TRBD1 tentatively as D gene (6 bases match). What was sequenced was peripheral blood. CDR3 region: CASSEGQSSGNTIYF. The DNA sequence is as follows: TGTGCCAGCAGTGAAGGACAGTCCTCTGGAAACACCATATATTTT.